These 23 T cell receptor beta chains share one sample of origin, sequenced in a study of memory CD4+ T cells and cytomegalovirus serostatus. Single viable CD3+CD4+CD8-CD45RO+ cells were sorted as the memory CD4+ T cells. Assay used: immunoSEQ multiplex PCR; TCRdb lists only in-frame clones, some missing. The data show around 54,000 clones, about 70% seen once. Sequences were obtained from memory CD4+ T cells from blood. The receptor source for this set is an adult in good health and CMV-seropositive.

The chain links TRBV21-1 to TRBJ2-3; the D segment call TRBD2 is taken from the table without a DNA check. TRBV21-1 has pseudogene status. The CDR3 is 19 amino acids. The chain's CDR3 is CASSKARGGSSDSTDTQYF. CDR3 nucleotides: TGTGCCAGCAGCAAAGCAAGGGGGGGCTCTAGCGATAGCACAGATACGCAGTATTTT.

V and J are TRBV28 and TRBJ1-1; a possible D gene is TRBD1 (6 bases). Trimming stripped 5 bases from V and 1 base from J, with 14 bases between. Germline values: CDR1 MDHEN, CDR2 SYDVKM. This CDR3 region has 15 residues. CDR3 bases: TGTGCCAGCAGTCCGTACAGGGAGTCGAACACTGAAGCTTTCTTT. Translated, it gives CASSPYRESNTEAFF. The complete variable domain, with remaining parts taken from reference TRBV28 and TRBJ1-1, reads DVKVTQSSRYLVKRTGEKVFLECVQDMDHENMFWYRQDPGLGLRLIYFSYDVKMKEKGDIPEGYSVSREKKERFSLILESASTNQTSMYLCASSPYRESNTEAFFGQGTRLTVV.

The chain links TRBV7-9 to TRBJ1-2; D not certain. The CDR3 runs to 13 residues. Germline CDR1 is SEHNR and CDR2 is FQNEAQ (reference sequence). Trimming took off 1 base at V and 4 bases at J, with 7 bases between the two ends. CDR3 in DNA: TGTGCCAGCAGCTTAGGATACACCTATGGCTACACCTTC. Amino acid sequence: CASSLGYTYGYTF. The variable domain in full, with the rest retrieved from reference TRBV7-9 and TRBJ1-2, is DTGVSQNPRHKITKRGQNVTFRCDPISEHNRLYWYRQTLGQGPEFLTYFQNEAQLEKSRLLSDRFSAERPKGSFSTLEIQRTEQGDSAMYLCASSLGYTYGYTFGSGTRLTVV.

CDR3 protein: CASSPLPAGDTGELFF. In DNA, the CDR3 is TGTGCCAGCTCACCATTACCAGCGGGAGACACCGGGGAGCTGTTTTTT. V is TRBV18 and J is TRBJ2-2; 8 nucleotides agree with TRBD2. Trimming took 2 bases from V and 3 from J; bases not matched to a gene: 5. Germline V gene lookup returns CDR1 KGHSH and CDR2 LQKENI. This CDR3 contains 16 residues.

The chain carries TRBV11-3 and TRBJ2-1, with 7 bases that match TRBD2. The V gene's germline CDR1 is SGHNT and CDR2 YENEEA. The CDR3 runs to 15 residues. Germline trimming cut 2 bases from V and 7 bases from J; bases unmatched to any gene: 8. In DNA, the CDR3 is TGTGCCAGCAGCTTAAGTCTCGCGGGAGCAAATGAGCAGTTCTTC. Amino acid sequence: CASSLSLAGANEQFF.

The chain carries TRBV2 and TRBJ2-7, with 10 bases fitting TRBD2. Germline V gene data show CDR1 as SNHLY and CDR2 as FYNNEI. CDR3 length: 12 amino acids. CDR3 sequence reads: CGSGRYPYEQYF. The CDR3 nucleotides are TGTGGTAGCGGGAGGTACCCTTACGAGCAGTACTTC. The entire variable domain, with the rest obtained from reference TRBV2 and TRBJ2-7, is as follows: EPEVTQTPSHQVTQMGQEVILRCVPISNHLYFYWYRQILGQKVEFLVSFYNNEISEKSEIFDDQFSVERPDGSNFTLKIRSTKLEDSAMYFCGSGRYPYEQYFGPGTRLTVT.

For the CDR3, the DNA is TGTGCCAGCAGCTTAGTTGCGACCCCAGAGACCCAGTACTTC. Translated: CASSLVATPETQYF. The chain is built from TRBV7-9 and TRBJ2-5; unclear D gene. The CDR3 covers 14 residues. The germline V and J ends were trimmed by 1 base and 4 bases, with 10 bases remaining between them. Germline V CDR1 and CDR2: SEHNR, FQNEAQ (reference sequence).

V gene TRBV4-3 combines with J gene TRBJ2-2; D might be TRBD1 (5 bases). The CDR3 covers 15 residues. The germline V gene has CDR1 LGHNA and CDR2 YSLEER. V was cut by 5 bases and J by 1 base, with 11 bases left in between. For the CDR3, the DNA is TGCGCCAGCAGCGTCACCACAGGGAACACCGGGGAGCTGTTTTTT. It is translated as CASSVTTGNTGELFF.

This chain uses TRBV27 with TRBJ2-1, with D hard to call. The CDR3 totals 13 residues. Trimming cost V 3 bases and J 0 bases, with 3 bases left between them. CDR1 is MNHEY, CDR2 SMNVEV, per germline (reference sequence). The CDR3 region has the DNA TGTGCCAGCAGTTTCCTCTCCTACAATGAGCAGTTCTTC. This encodes CASSFLSYNEQFF.

This chain joins TRBV4-3 and TRBJ2-2; TRBD2 aligns across 8 bases. There are 15 residues in the CDR3. Unmatched junction bases numbered 3, after V lost 0 bases and J lost 6 bases. Germline CDR1 reads LGHNA; CDR2 reads YSLEER. Here the CDR3 DNA reads TGCGCCAGCAGCCAAGAGGGCGGGAGGTCCGGGGAGCTGTTTTTT. It yields the protein CASSQEGGRSGELFF.

The chain uses TRBV11-3 and TRBJ1-1; the D gene is possibly TRBD1 (6 bases). Germline lookup yields CDR1 SGHNT and CDR2 YENEEA. The CDR3 extends over 14 amino acids. With 4 bases removed from V and 4 bases from J, the gap between germline ends came to 13 bases. CDR3 in amino acids: CASSSRTEATEAFF. The CDR3 coding sequence is TGTGCCAGCAGCTCTCGGACAGAGGCCACTGAAGCTTTCTTT. Combining the CDR3 with reference TRBV11-3 and TRBJ1-1 gives the whole variable domain EAGVVQSPRYKIIEKKQPVAFWCNPISGHNTLYWYLQNLGQGPELLIRYENEEAVDDSQLPKDRFSAERLKGVDSTLKIQPAELGDSAVYLCASSSRTEATEAFFGQGTRLTVV.

The V and J genes are TRBV2 and TRBJ2-3; TRBD2 is a possible D gene (5 bases). CDR3 size: 17 residues. The V end lost 0 bases, the J end lost 0 bases, and 13 bases lay between the germline ends. The germline CDR1 and CDR2 sequences are SNHLY and FYNNEI. The CDR3 region has the DNA TGTGCCAGCAGTGAAGCGGGAGTGCCCCTTAGCACAGATACGCAGTATTTT. This encodes CASSEAGVPLSTDTQYF.

The gene calls are TRBV30 and TRBJ2-7; weak D call: TRBD2 (5 bases). Trimming removed 3 bases at V and 3 bases at J, with 21 bases between. The CDR3 length is 16 residues. Per the germline V gene, CDR1 is GTSNPN and CDR2 is SVGIG (reference sequence). CDR3: CAWSKYGGLANYEQYF. The CDR3 coding sequence is TGTGCCTGGAGCAAATACGGTGGGCTAGCAAACTACGAGCAGTACTTC.

The chain carries TRBV18 and TRBJ1-5; the match to TRBD1 covers 8 bases. Losses at the gene ends were 5 bases for V and 5 bases for J; bases not matched to a gene: 8. CDR1 and CDR2 from the germline V gene are KGHSH and LQKENI. This CDR3 region has 15 residues. CDR3 protein: CASSVRGLLDQPQHF. CDR3 DNA: TGTGCCAGCTCAGTCAGGGGGCTCCTGGATCAGCCCCAGCATTTT.

The V call is TRBV2, the J call TRBJ1-2; D perhaps matches TRBD1 (5 bases). The germline V gene encodes CDR1 SNHLY and CDR2 FYNNEI. V shed 3 bases and J shed 2 bases, with 10 bases lying between them. The CDR3 is made up of 14 amino acids. The CDR3 nucleotides are TGTGCCAGCAGTGAGGGGGGAAAAAACTATGGCTACACCTTC. Its translation: CASSEGGKNYGYTF. The variable domain in full, with the rest retrieved from reference TRBV2 and TRBJ1-2, is EPEVTQTPSHQVTQMGQEVILRCVPISNHLYFYWYRQILGQKVEFLVSFYNNEISEKSEIFDDQFSVERPDGSNFTLKIRSTKLEDSAMYFCASSEGGKNYGYTFGSGTRLTVV.

The chain carries TRBV5-6 and TRBJ1-1; maybe TRBD1 (5 bases). The CDR3 has 13 amino acids. V dropped 4 bases and J dropped 7 bases, with 14 bases sitting between them. CDR1 and CDR2 from the germline V gene are SGHDT and YYEEEE. As DNA, the CDR3 is TGTGCCAGCAGCAGGTTTGGGGGAGTTGAAGCTTTCTTT. Protein: CASSRFGGVEAFF. Drawing the rest from reference TRBV5-6 and TRBJ1-1, the complete variable domain is DAGVTQSPTHLIKTRGQQVTLRCSPKSGHDTVSWYQQALGQGPQFIFQYYEEEERQRGNFPDRFSGHQFPNYSSELNVNALLLGDSALYLCASSRFGGVEAFFGQGTRLTVV.

V usage is TRBV7-2 and J usage is TRBJ2-3; 16 bases are a match to TRBD2. Germline lookup yields CDR1 SGHTA and CDR2 FQGNSA. The CDR3 consists of 17 residues. V lost 5 bases to trimming and J lost 7 bases; unmatched junction nucleotides: 9. Written as DNA, the CDR3 is TGTGCCAGCAGCCCGAGGGGGACTAGCGGGAGGGCATATACGCAGTATTTT. Protein sequence: CASSPRGTSGRAYTQYF.

This chain joins TRBV19 and TRBJ1-3; D may be TRBD1 (6 bases). The CDR3 runs to 16 residues. CDR1 is LNHDA and CDR2 is SQIVND in the germline V gene (reference sequence). The V end lost 5 bases, the J end lost 2 bases, and 16 bases lay between the germline ends. The DNA of the CDR3 is TGTGCCAGTAGTCTATCTAGGGGGATGACTGGAAACACCATATATTTT. Translating gives CASSLSRGMTGNTIYF.

V gene TRBV29-1 combines with J gene TRBJ1-1; possible D gene TRBD1, 5 bases. The V gene lost 5 bases and the J gene lost 5 bases, with 15 bases spanning the gap. Germline CDR1 SQVTM, CDR2 ANQGSEA. The CDR3 loop spans 13 amino acids. CDR3 in amino acids: CSVSRGGWTEAFF. The DNA of the CDR3 is TGCAGCGTTTCCCGGGGCGGTTGGACTGAAGCTTTCTTT.

This clone has just a few counts. The V call is TRBV6-4, the J call TRBJ1-2; no reliable D call. The CDR3 contains 13 residues. Trimming took 6 bases from V and 8 from J, leaving 16 bases between them. CDR1 and CDR2 from the germline V gene are MRHNA and SNTAGT. Here the CDR3 reads CASRGGSNGGYTF. The CDR3 DNA reads TGTGCCAGCAGAGGAGGGTCTAACGGAGGCTACACCTTC.

This clone was found once. The chain has TRBV30 and TRBJ2-5; D is undetermined. CDR3 length equals 12 residues. Germline V gene data show CDR1 as GTSNPN and CDR2 as SVGIG (reference sequence). Trimming shortened V by 5 bases and J by 4 bases, and 11 bases separated the two germline ends. Here the CDR3 reads CAWSHGLETQYF. CDR3 DNA: TGTGCCTGGTCCCATGGGTTAGAGACCCAGTACTTC.

The V gene is TRBV9, the J gene TRBJ2-7; no reliable D call. CDR1 is SGDLS, CDR2 YYNGEE, per germline. The CDR3 has 12 residues. Trimming stripped 7 bases from V and 7 bases from J, with 15 bases between. CDR3: CASVGERGEQYV. In DNA form, the CDR3 reads TGTGCCAGCGTTGGCGAGCGTGGGGAGCAGTACGTC.

The chain employs TRBV7-8 and TRBJ1-4, with a possible D match to TRBD1 (6 bases). Trimming pared 0 bases from V and 5 bases from J, leaving 10 bases between. The CDR3 contains 15 residues. Germline CDR1 reads SGHVS; CDR2 reads FQNEAQ. CDR3 residues: CASSLATGQNEKLFF. CDR3 sequence (DNA): TGTGCCAGCAGCTTAGCGACAGGACAGAATGAAAAACTGTTTTTT.